The present TCR beta chain was sequenced within a study of spatial heterogeneity in lung cancer. On the study more broadly: Unique TCR and UMI combinations averaged more than ten appearances each in raw reads.

Indicated time point: sample taken at primary tumor resection. Whole RNA, isolated from tumor, nontumor lung or frozen PBMC, was sequenced without prior sorting. TCRdb re-called the 5' RACE reads through MiXCR, storing one row per CDR3 protein. The table has 18,000 or so distinct CDR3 sequences, 6.5% seen once; the top ten hold approximately 3.5%. At least ten counts were recorded for this clonotype. What it binds is unknown. The junction does not match germline at one end; this may be a read error. Germline lookup yields CDR1 SGHTA and CDR2 FQGNSA. This CDR3 contains 14 residues. Overall study results and limits: Higher tumor mutation counts went along with higher counts of expanded intratumoral alpha and beta TCRs.

V usage is TRBV7-2 and J usage is TRBJ2-3; 9 bases fit TRBD1. The clonotype comes from a female donor with early-stage non-small cell lung cancer. The specimen was lung tumor tissue, collected at surgery. In DNA, the CDR3 is TGTGTCAGCAGCTTCAACAGGGGGCCAGATACGCAGTATTTT. Translation: CVSSFNRGPDTQYF. The full variable domain, its missing parts supplied by reference TRBV7-2 and TRBJ2-3, is GAGVSQSPSNKVTEKGKDVELRCDPISGHTALYWYRQSLGQGLEFLIYFQGNSAPDKSGLPSDRFSAERTGGSVSTLTIQRTQQEDSAVYLCVSSFNRGPDTQYFGPGTRLTVL.